Presented here are 30 T cell receptor beta chains from one specimen sequenced in a study of T cells after yellow fever vaccination. TCRdb passed the 5' RACE reads through MiXCR, listing each CDR3 protein once. The sample comprises a few hundred thousand distinct CDR3 sequences, less than 9.5% of which are singletons, and 3% to 4% rests with the top ten. The material sequenced was CD4+ T cells sorted from PBMCs, taken 5 days after the yellow fever booster vaccination. All receptors derive from a young man who received the YFV17D yellow fever vaccine.

This chain connects TRBV15 to TRBJ2-7; TRBD1 agrees at 7 bases. The CDR3 has 14 residues. CDR1 and CDR2 from the germline V gene are LNHNV and YYDKDF (reference sequence). Trimming at V came to 3 bases and at J to 5 bases, leaving 7 bases not matched to a gene. The CDR3 coding sequence is TGTGCCACCAGCAGCACAGGGGAAGGGGACGAGCAGTACGTC. The encoded protein is CATSSTGEGDEQYV.

V is TRBV10-3 and J is TRBJ1-2; D remains ambiguous. The V and J ends lost 0 bases and 4 bases respectively, with 9 bases between them. The CDR3 has 14 residues. Germline V gene data show CDR1 as ENHRY and CDR2 as SYGVKD. The chain's CDR3 is CAISESRDFYGYTF. CDR3 in DNA: TGTGCCATCAGTGAGTCGAGAGATTTCTATGGCTACACCTTC.

This clonotype has more than one count but fewer than ten. The chain employs TRBV29-1 and TRBJ2-3, with 7 bases that match TRBD2. The CDR3 spans 12 residues. The ends lost 0 bases at V and 11 bases at J; junction bases unmatched: 5. Germline CDR1 and CDR2: SQVTM and ANQGSEA. CDR3 DNA: TGCAGCGTTGAAGATAAGCGGGGTGGGCAGTATTTT. Its translation is CSVEDKRGGQYF.

On this clonotype: Germline and junction disagree at one end, which may indicate a read error. The rearrangement joins TRBV6-5 to TRBJ2-7; D may be TRBD2 (6 bases). Germline V gene sequence: CDR1 MNHEY, CDR2 SVGAGI. The CDR3 has 16 residues. For the CDR3, the DNA is TGTGCCTGCAGATCGCTTTCGGGACTCAGACCCCACGAGCAGTACTTC. Translated: CACRSLSGLRPHEQYF.

This clonotype showed up many times. The V call is TRBV7-9, the J call TRBJ1-1; D unresolved. In germline, CDR1 is SEHNR, CDR2 FQNEAQ (reference sequence). CDR3 length equals 12 residues. The ends were cut back, 2 bases at V and 3 bases at J, with 4 bases in the middle. CDR3 coding DNA: TGTGCCAGCAGCTTACTGGACACTGAAGCTTTCTTT. It translates to CASSLLDTEAFF. Filled out from reference TRBV7-9 and TRBJ1-1, the complete variable domain reads DTGVSQNPRHKITKRGQNVTFRCDPISEHNRLYWYRQTLGQGPEFLTYFQNEAQLEKSRLLSDRFSAERPKGSFSTLEIQRTEQGDSAMYLCASSLLDTEAFFGQGTRLTVV.

The V call is TRBV7-9, the J call TRBJ2-5; 7 bases line up with TRBD2. The V gene end was trimmed by 1 base and the J gene end by 3 bases; junction bases not matched to a gene: 5. The germline CDR1 and CDR2 sequences are SEHNR and FQNEAQ (reference sequence). This CDR3 comprises 15 residues. CDR3 nucleotide sequence: TGTGCCAGCAGCTTAGTGGGAGGGACTAAAGAGACCCAGTACTTC. Translated, it gives CASSLVGGTKETQYF.

This clonotype was counted only a few times. The CDR3: CASSQEDPGAGQPQHF. The CDR3 bases are TGCGCCAGCAGCCAAGAAGATCCGGGGGCAGGTCAGCCCCAGCATTTT. The V and J genes are TRBV4-1 and TRBJ1-5, with D maybe TRBD1 (6 bases). The germline gives CDR1 MGHRA, CDR2 YSYEKL. V gave up 0 bases and J gave up 6 bases, with 15 bases separating them. The CDR3 has 16 amino acids.

This chain uses TRBV6-1 with TRBJ2-4; D is perhaps TRBD2 (5 bases). CDR3 length equals 14 residues. The V gene lost 2 bases and the J gene lost 8 bases, with 13 bases spanning the gap. Germline CDR1 MNHNS, CDR2 SASEGT. The CDR3 DNA is TGTGCCAGCAGTGAACCTGGACTCAAGGACATTCAGTACTTC. This gives the protein CASSEPGLKDIQYF.

The rearrangement links TRBV30 to TRBJ1-2, with D maybe TRBD1 (6 bases). The CDR3 covers 11 residues. Trimming shortened V by 2 bases and J by 7 bases, and 8 bases separated the two germline ends. Germline V gene data show CDR1 as GTSNPN and CDR2 as SVGIG (reference sequence). CDR3 in DNA: TGTGCCTGGAGTTGGACAGCTGGCTACACCTTC. Its translation is CAWSWTAGYTF. Complete variable domain (other parts from reference TRBV30 and TRBJ1-2): SQTIHQWPATLVQPVGSPLSLECTVEGTSNPNLYWYRQAAGRGLQLLFYSVGIGQISSEVPQNLSASRPQDRQFILSSKKLLLSDSGFYLCAWSWTAGYTFGSGTRLTVV.

This clonotype was detected ten times or more. The chain carries TRBV7-9 and TRBJ1-1, with 9 nucleotides matching TRBD1. J gave up 3 bases and V 5 bases, and 4 bases lay outside the gene matches. Germline CDR1 is SEHNR and CDR2 is FQNEAQ (reference sequence). This CDR3 contains 14 residues. CDR3 loop: CASSPGQGYTEAFF. CDR3 bases: TGTGCCAGCAGCCCAGGACAGGGGTACACTGAAGCTTTCTTT.

Only a few counts were recorded for this clonotype. This sequence joins TRBV28 and TRBJ2-5; D unresolved. The CDR3 is 13 amino acids. Germline V gene lookup returns CDR1 MDHEN and CDR2 SYDVKM. Trimming stripped 7 bases from V and 3 bases from J, with 12 bases between. This CDR3 is CASILRNEETQYF. CDR3 in DNA: TGTGCCAGCATCCTCCGGAACGAAGAGACCCAGTACTTC. The complete variable domain, with remaining parts taken from reference TRBV28 and TRBJ2-5, reads DVKVTQSSRYLVKRTGEKVFLECVQDMDHENMFWYRQDPGLGLRLIYFSYDVKMKEKGDIPEGYSVSREKKERFSLILESASTNQTSMYLCASILRNEETQYFGPGTRLLVL.

This clonotype was seen more than once but under ten times. The gene calls are TRBV11-2 and TRBJ1-1; 7 bases are a match to TRBD1. Germline-derived CDR1 and CDR2 are SGHAT and FQNNGV. This CDR3 spans 14 amino acids. After removal of 5 bases from V and 11 bases from J, the junction contained 14 bases not matched to a gene. The CDR3 DNA is TGTGCCAGCAGCCTCAGCCCGAGGGGGCGGGGGGCTTTCTTT. This translates into CASSLSPRGRGAFF. The variable domain in full, completed from reference TRBV11-2 and TRBJ1-1, reads EAGVAQSPRYKIIEKRQSVAFWCNPISGHATLYWYQQILGQGPKLLIQFQNNGVVDDSQLPKDRFSAERLKGVDSTLKIQPAKLEDSAVYLCASSLSPRGRGAFFGQGTRLTVV.

This clonotype was recorded many times. This chain links TRBV20-1 with TRBJ1-6; perhaps TRBD1 as D (5 bases). The CDR3 is 14 residues long. Germline CDR1 is DFQATT and CDR2 is SNEGSKA (reference sequence). Trimming left V 3 bases short and J 7 bases short, with 13 bases between. The CDR3 region has the DNA TGCAGTGCTAGGTGGGGGGTCAACAATTCACCCCTCCACTTT. Protein sequence: CSARWGVNNSPLHF.

This clonotype has ten or more counts. The J gene is TRBJ1-6, the V gene TRBV20-1; 7 nucleotides match TRBD1. J gave up 10 bases and V 6 bases, and 15 bases lay outside the gene matches. CDR3 length equals 15 residues. The V gene's germline CDR1 is DFQATT and CDR2 SNEGSKA (reference sequence). In DNA form, the CDR3 reads TGCAGTGCAGACGACAGGGCGTTTATAAACTCACCCCTCCACTTT. It specifies CSADDRAFINSPLHF.

This clonotype has ten or more counts. The V call is TRBV5-1, the J call TRBJ1-1; D is unresolved. Trimming took 4 bases from V and 0 from J, leaving 7 bases between them. Germline CDR1 and CDR2: SGHRS and YFSETQ. The CDR3 length is 13 residues. CDR3 nucleotides: TGCGCCAGCAGCCCCCGGCTGAACACTGAAGCTTTCTTT. Translating it yields CASSPRLNTEAFF.

This chain links TRBV28 with TRBJ2-7, with 7 bases identical to TRBD1. V was clipped by 5 bases and J by 6 bases; unmatched bases: 4. The germline CDR1 and CDR2 sequences are MDHEN and SYDVKM. CDR3 length equals 12 residues. The CDR3 here is CASSPYRGEQYV. The CDR3 DNA reads TGTGCCAGCAGTCCTTACAGGGGCGAGCAGTACGTC.

This clonotype was counted at least ten times. V is TRBV20-1 and J is TRBJ2-7; no firm D call. The V gene's germline CDR1 is DFQATT and CDR2 SNEGSKA (reference sequence). The CDR3 contains 11 residues. V was shortened by 4 bases and J by 7 bases, with 11 bases between the two germline ends. CDR3 residues: CSATVWGEQYV. The CDR3 coding sequence is TGCAGTGCTACGGTCTGGGGTGAGCAGTACGTC.

This clonotype appeared a few times. The rearrangement joins TRBV6-6 to TRBJ2-7, with D uncertain. The CDR3 extends over 15 amino acids. V lost 2 bases, J lost 1 base, and 12 bases lay in between. CDR1 and CDR2 (germline): MNHNY, SVGAGI (reference sequence). CDR3 protein: CASSYERAQSYEQYV. The DNA for the CDR3 is TGTGCCAGCAGTTACGAGAGAGCACAATCCTACGAGCAGTACGTC.

This clonotype was recorded a few times. The chain links TRBV6-6 to TRBJ2-3; perhaps TRBD2 as D (5 bases). This CDR3 has 11 amino acids. Between the trimmed V and J ends, which lost 11 bases and 6 bases, there was a span of 12 bases. Germline lookup yields CDR1 MNHNY and CDR2 SVGAGI (reference sequence). CDR3 nucleotides: TGTGCCGCCGGGGAGTTGGATACGCAGTATTTT. Protein: CAAGELDTQYF.

The genes are TRBV7-3 and TRBJ1-1; a possible D gene is TRBD1 (5 bases). V was clipped by 4 bases and J by 4 bases, with 19 bases between them. Per the germline V gene, CDR1 is SGHTA and CDR2 is FQGTGA. CDR3 length: 16 residues. For the CDR3, the DNA is TGTGCCAGCAGCTCGATCCCCGGGGACCTGGGCACTGAAGCTTTCTTT. Its protein is CASSSIPGDLGTEAFF.

The chain combines TRBV20-1 with TRBJ2-2; D not certain. Germline V gene lookup returns CDR1 DFQATT and CDR2 SNEGSKA (reference sequence). Trimming took off 6 bases at V and 2 bases at J, with 13 bases between the two ends. There are 14 residues in the CDR3. The DNA for the CDR3 is TGCAGTGCCCCGGCGGCCCCCAACACCGGGGAGCTGTTTTTT. This gives the protein CSAPAAPNTGELFF.

This clonotype turned up a few times. This chain links TRBV6-5 with TRBJ2-2, with 10 bases matching TRBD2. CDR1 MNHEY and CDR2 SVGAGI come from the germline V gene. The CDR3 loop spans 16 amino acids. With V trimmed by 5 bases and J by 5 bases, 8 bases remained unmatched. The chain's CDR3 is CASSQIAGGRTGELFF. CDR3 DNA: TGTGCCAGCAGTCAAATAGCGGGGGGAAGGACCGGGGAGCTGTTTTTT.

The CDR3: CASSLIREETQYF. The CDR3 DNA is TGTGCCAGCAGTTTAATCAGGGAAGAGACCCAGTACTTC. The chain carries TRBV27 and TRBJ2-5; TRBD1 might be the D (5 bases). This CDR3 has 13 amino acids. CDR1 and CDR2 from the germline V gene are MNHEY and SMNVEV (reference sequence). Deletions cut 2 bases from V and 3 bases from J, with 7 bases between.

V and J are TRBV7-9 and TRBJ1-4, with D unresolved. V was cut by 5 bases and J by 4 bases, with 8 bases left in between. The CDR3 consists of 13 residues. Germline V gene data show CDR1 as SEHNR and CDR2 as FQNEAQ (reference sequence). For the CDR3, the DNA is TGTGCCAGCAGCCGCTCGTTTAATGAAAAACTGTTTTTT. As protein: CASSRSFNEKLFF.

V gene TRBV28 combines with J gene TRBJ1-1, with D unclear. This CDR3 comprises 12 residues. V was cut by 2 bases and J by 10 bases, with 11 bases left in between. Germline V gene data show CDR1 as MDHEN and CDR2 as SYDVKM. CDR3 in amino acids: CASSLAGRRAFF. CDR3 DNA sequence: TGTGCCAGCAGTTTAGCGGGCAGACGAGCTTTCTTT.

This chain links TRBV18 with TRBJ2-1; TRBD1 matches 7 bases. Germline trimming cut 4 bases from V and 12 bases from J; bases unmatched to any gene: 6. The CDR3 runs 12 residues. The germline gives CDR1 KGHSH, CDR2 LQKENI. CDR3 protein: CASSQDRWMQFF. CDR3 DNA: TGTGCCAGCTCACAGGACAGGTGGATGCAGTTCTTC.

The CDR3 DNA is TGCGCCAGCAGCCAAGATGTGAGGTCGTACACCGGGGAGCTGTTTTTT. It encodes CASSQDVRSYTGELFF. The chain uses TRBV4-3 and TRBJ2-2; D is unclear. The CDR3 extends over 16 amino acids. V lost 0 bases, J lost 3 bases, and 11 bases lay in between. Per the germline V gene, CDR1 is LGHNA and CDR2 is YSLEER.

The chain combines TRBV5-1 with TRBJ2-7, with no clear D. Trimming shortened V by 3 bases and J by 7 bases, and 14 bases separated the two germline ends. The CDR3 spans 13 residues. The germline V gene encodes CDR1 SGHRS and CDR2 YFSETQ. This chain's CDR3 is CASSSNVGFEQYV. Here the CDR3 DNA reads TGCGCCAGCAGCTCGAATGTTGGTTTTGAGCAGTACGTC.

This clonotype has only a few counts. In DNA, the CDR3 is TGTGCCAGCAGTTTACTCCAGGGGAGTGGAAACACCATATATTTT. This codes for CASSLLQGSGNTIYF. The genes are TRBV12-3 or TRBV12-4 and TRBJ1-3, with a possible D match to TRBD1 (6 bases). With 2 bases removed from V and 3 bases from J, the gap between germline ends came to 11 bases. The CDR3 sequence is 15 residues long.

This clonotype has a count of ten or more. J is TRBJ2-2 and V is TRBV18; no clear D gene. CDR3 length: 12 residues. The ends were cut back, 1 base at V and 6 bases at J, with 3 bases in the middle. Germline CDR1 is KGHSH and CDR2 is LQKENI. CDR3 region: CASSPLAGELFF. The CDR3 DNA reads as TGTGCCAGCTCACCACTTGCCGGGGAGCTGTTTTTT. Full variable domain (remainder filled in from reference TRBV18 and TRBJ2-2): NAGVMQNPRHLVRRRGQEARLRCSPMKGHSHVYWYRQLPEEGLKFMVYLQKENIIDESGMPKERFSAEFPKEGPSILRIQQVVRGDSAAYFCASSPLAGELFFGEGSRLTVL.